One sample yielded the 20 T cell receptor beta chains listed below, sequenced in a study of OX40 agonist ivuxolimab in advanced cancers. TCRdb keeps only in-frame clones here, not all; method: immunoSEQ multiplex PCR. The table lists over 40,000 clones, 75% to 90% of them singletons, with 6.5% to 8% in the top ten. The sequenced sample was CD4+ or CD8+ T cells sorted from blood, obtained in a trial of the OX40 agonist ivuxolimab. The receptors were gathered from an adult with an advanced solid tumor such as melanoma, head and neck, liver or kidney cancer.

This clone was seen once. J is TRBJ2-1 and V is TRBV5-1; TRBD2 matches 8 bases. This CDR3 contains 15 residues. Germline V CDR1 and CDR2: SGHRS, YFSETQ. Germline trimming cut 4 bases from V and 1 base from J; bases unmatched to any gene: 4. The CDR3 DNA reads as TGCGCCAGCAGCCCCGCTAGCGGGTCCTACAATGAGCAGTTCTTC. It translates to CASSPASGSYNEQFF. The full variable domain, with the rest looked up from reference TRBV5-1 and TRBJ2-1, is KAGVTQTPRYLIKTRGQQVTLSCSPISGHRSVSWYQQTPGQGLQFLFEYFSETQRNKGNFPGRFSGRQFSNSRSEMNVSTLELGDSALYLCASSPASGSYNEQFFGPGTRLTVL.

Only one count was recorded for this clone. The V and J genes are TRBV1 and TRBJ2-1. TRBV1 is deemed a pseudogene. CDR3 length equals 17 residues. The CDR3 nucleotides are TGCACCAGCAGCCAAGATCAGGGACCAGCCCTAATGGATGAGCAGTTCTTC. Its translation: CTSSQDQGPALMDEQFF.

This clone was seen only a few times. The chain joins TRBV30 to TRBJ1-2; 7 positions match TRBD1. The germline V gene has CDR1 GTSNPN and CDR2 SVGIG (reference sequence). V was pared by 3 bases and J by 2 bases, with 15 bases of the junction left unmatched. The CDR3 covers 17 residues. CDR3 bases: TGTGCCTGGAGACCAGGGAGGGGGCTTTTTTTCAACTATGGCTACACCTTC. It codes for CAWRPGRGLFFNYGYTF.

The CDR3 nucleotides read TGCGCCAGCAGCCAAGACGCGCAGCGATCTAGAAGGGTTCCGGGCTACACCTTC. Its translation is CASSQDAQRSRRVPGYTF. The gene calls are TRBV4-1 and TRBJ1-2; D remains ambiguous. V was cut by 0 bases and J by 8 bases, with 25 bases left in between. Germline V gene data show CDR1 as MGHRA and CDR2 as YSYEKL. The CDR3 runs 18 residues.

The chain's CDR3 is CASSLSSTPSGYTF. CDR3 in DNA: TGTGCCAGCAGCCTTTCATCAACTCCCTCTGGCTACACCTTC. The rearrangement joins TRBV7-9 to TRBJ1-2; D is uncertain. Deletions cut 5 bases from V and 7 bases from J, with 17 bases between. The CDR3 has 14 amino acids. Germline CDR1 SEHNR, CDR2 FQNEAQ (reference sequence).

The chain combines TRBV2 with TRBJ1-2; D is unclear. The length of the CDR3 is 15 residues. V shed 5 bases and J shed 0 bases, with 13 bases lying between them. Per germline, CDR1 SNHLY and CDR2 FYNNEI. CDR3 loop: CASSSRTNSNYGYTF. As DNA, the CDR3 is TGTGCCAGCAGTTCGAGGACTAACTCTAACTATGGCTACACCTTC.

Only one count was recorded for this clone. V gene TRBV11-2 combines with J gene TRBJ2-7, with no clear D. CDR1 SGHAT and CDR2 FQNNGV come from the germline V gene. Trimming stripped 1 base from V and 6 bases from J, with 13 bases between. CDR3 length: 14 residues. The DNA of the CDR3 is TGTGCCAGCAGCTTAGGGGGTTTTGCCTTCGAGCAGTACTTC. Its protein product is CASSLGGFAFEQYF.

V gene TRBV29-1 combines with J gene TRBJ1-2, with unresolved D. The length of the CDR3 is 14 residues. V was shortened by 3 bases and J by 0 bases, with 11 bases between the two germline ends. CDR1 is SQVTM, CDR2 ANQGSEA, per germline. CDR3 protein: CSVDIRDSNYGYTF. DNA for the CDR3: TGCAGCGTTGACATTAGGGATTCTAACTATGGCTACACCTTC.

The chain uses TRBV5-6 and TRBJ1-4; D call uncertain. Germline loops: CDR1 SGHDT, CDR2 YYEEEE. The germline V and J ends were trimmed by 4 bases and 6 bases, with 13 bases remaining between them. The CDR3 length is 14 residues. CDR3 loop: CASSLWADDEKLFF. CDR3 nucleotides: TGTGCCAGCAGCCTCTGGGCCGATGATGAAAAACTGTTTTTT.

This clone was seen only a few times. The V gene is TRBV5-1, the J gene TRBJ2-2; D is possibly TRBD1 (5 bases). CDR3 size: 16 residues. CDR1 is SGHRS, CDR2 YFSETQ, per germline. Trimming pared 0 bases from V and 0 bases from J, leaving 9 bases between. The CDR3 bases are TGCGCCAGCAGCTTGGACGGACAACCGAACACCGGGGAGCTGTTTTTT. Encoded protein: CASSLDGQPNTGELFF.

The genes are TRBV9 and TRBJ1-1, with 7 bases aligning to TRBD1. V was clipped by 4 bases and J by 5 bases; unmatched bases: 5. CDR1 and CDR2 (germline): SGDLS, YYNGEE. CDR3 length equals 13 residues. The CDR3 loop is CASSSYRGTEAFF. Written as DNA, the CDR3 is TGTGCCAGCAGCAGTTACAGGGGAACTGAAGCTTTCTTT.

This clone was seen just once. The rearrangement joins TRBV7-2 to TRBJ2-7; 7 bases match TRBD2. V shed 5 bases and J 1 base; nucleotides not matched to a gene: 5. The CDR3 is made up of 14 amino acids. Per germline, CDR1 SGHTA and CDR2 FQGNSA. The CDR3 region has the DNA TGTGCCAGCAGCGTAGGACTAGGTTCCTACGAGCAGTACTTC. It yields the protein CASSVGLGSYEQYF.

This clone was detected only a few times. The gene calls are TRBV5-1 and TRBJ2-7, with 10 nucleotides matching TRBD1. The CDR3 has 15 amino acids. The V segment lost 4 bases and the J segment 5 bases; nucleotides outside the gene matches: 9. In germline, CDR1 is SGHRS, CDR2 YFSETQ. CDR3 amino acids: CASSPLGQGWDEQYF. CDR3 coding DNA: TGCGCCAGCAGCCCGTTGGGACAGGGGTGGGACGAGCAGTACTTC.

This sequence joins TRBV20-1 and TRBJ1-1; unclear D gene. Germline CDR1 is DFQATT and CDR2 is SNEGSKA (reference sequence). This CDR3 region has 10 residues. Trimming left V 4 bases short and J 8 bases short, with 8 bases between. The CDR3: CSAMGGEAFF. In DNA form, the CDR3 reads TGCAGTGCTATGGGAGGGGAAGCTTTCTTT.

V gene TRBV7-2 combines with J gene TRBJ2-7, with TRBD2 as a possible D gene (6 bases). V dropped 5 bases and J dropped 5 bases, with 22 bases sitting between them. CDR1 SGHTA and CDR2 FQGNSA come from the germline V gene. This CDR3 is 16 amino acids long. Here the CDR3 reads CASSLQPYDAGNEQYF. The CDR3 coding sequence is TGTGCCAGCAGCCTACAACCTTACGACGCGGGAAACGAGCAGTACTTC.

The chain combines TRBV29-1 with TRBJ2-3; D call uncertain. The V and J ends lost 4 bases and 2 bases respectively, with 4 bases between them. This CDR3 is 11 amino acids long. Germline V gives CDR1 SQVTM, CDR2 ANQGSEA. The CDR3 here is CSVAATDTQYF. For the CDR3, the DNA is TGCAGCGTTGCAGCCACAGATACGCAGTATTTT.

The V gene is TRBV6-5, the J gene TRBJ1-5; TRBD1 matches 7 bases. Trimming at V came to 5 bases and at J to 2 bases, leaving 3 bases not matched to a gene. The CDR3 runs 14 residues. CDR1 and CDR2 from the germline V gene are MNHEY and SVGAGI. The CDR3 region has the DNA TGTGCCAGCAGTACCACAGGGGGCAATCAGCCCCAGCATTTT. Protein: CASSTTGGNQPQHF.

V gene TRBV5-3 combines with J gene TRBJ2-1; D perhaps matches TRBD2 (5 bases). TRBV5-3 has ORF status, its function being uncertain. This CDR3 contains 19 residues. Deletions cut 0 bases from V and 6 bases from J, with 25 bases between. In nucleotides, the CDR3 is TGTGCCAGAAGCTTGGTCATTTTTGTACTGAATCGGAGGTGCAATGAGCAGTTCTTC. Protein product: CARSLVIFVLNRRCNEQFF.

The gene calls are TRBV30 and TRBJ1-5; D unclear. The CDR3 runs to 14 residues. From germline, CDR1 is GTSNPN and CDR2 SVGIG (reference sequence). V was pared by 0 bases and J by 0 bases, with 6 bases between. The chain's CDR3 is CAWSVVFSNQPQHF. CDR3 bases: TGTGCCTGGAGTGTAGTCTTTAGCAATCAGCCCCAGCATTTT.

The chain is built from TRBV7-2 and TRBJ2-2; 9 bases are a match to TRBD2. V shed 3 bases, J shed 6 bases, and the junction held 5 bases outside the gene matches. From germline, CDR1 is SGHTA and CDR2 FQGNSA. There are 15 residues in the CDR3. The CDR3 loop is CASSFLAGESGELFF. The CDR3 region has the DNA TGTGCCAGCAGCTTCTTAGCGGGAGAGTCCGGGGAGCTGTTTTTT.